The present T cell receptor (beta chain) was sequenced within a study of STAT5B mutations in CD4+ large granular lymphocyte leukemia. Germline CDR1 and CDR2: SGHTA and FQGTGA. CDR3 length: 14 residues. J was trimmed by 2 bases and V by 5 bases; bases with no gene match: 5. TCRdb's table, derived via immunoSEQ multiplex PCR, lists solely in-frame clones and lacks some. The sample has 40,000 to 50,000 clones, roughly 84% seen once. This clonotype was obtained from a human donor in good health. The source material was CD4+ T cells from blood buffy coats. V is TRBV7-3 and J is TRBJ1-1; TRBD1 agrees at 7 bases. CDR3 sequence: CASSPGTANTEAFF. The CDR3 region has the DNA TGTGCCAGCAGCCCAGGGACAGCCAACACTGAAGCTTTCTTT.